Following are 8 T cell receptor beta chains from one sample sequenced in a study of blood T cell repertoires in COVID-19. The table came from immunoSEQ multiplex PCR; TCRdb's copy has only in-frame clones and leaves some out. The repertoire holds about 210,000 clones, with roughly 77% as singletons. The sample taken for sequencing was PBMCs or T cells enriched from blood (not recorded which). The receptors originated from a man aged 40-50 years who had recovered from COVID-19.

This chain links TRBV2 with TRBJ2-1; the match to TRBD1 covers 10 bases. Germline V gene lookup returns CDR1 SNHLY and CDR2 FYNNEI. This CDR3 is built from 14 residues. V shed 6 bases, J shed 2 bases, and the junction held 1 base outside the gene matches. The CDR3 region has the DNA TGTGCCAGCAGAGGGACAGGGGCCTACAATGAGCAGTTCTTC. This encodes CASRGTGAYNEQFF. The whole variable domain, remainder taken from reference TRBV2 and TRBJ2-1, is EPEVTQTPSHQVTQMGQEVILRCVPISNHLYFYWYRQILGQKVEFLVSFYNNEISEKSEIFDDQFSVERPDGSNFTLKIRSTKLEDSAMYFCASRGTGAYNEQFFGPGTRLTVL.

The chain carries TRBV10-3 and TRBJ1-1; D gene ambiguous. The CDR3 consists of 14 residues. V was cut by 4 bases and J by 3 bases, with 12 bases left in between. Per the germline V gene, CDR1 is ENHRY and CDR2 is SYGVKD. The CDR3 DNA reads TGTGCCATCAGTGTGGGCGATCTCGACACTGAAGCTTTCTTT. Amino acid sequence: CAISVGDLDTEAFF.

This chain uses TRBV7-9 with TRBJ2-1, with 9 bases fitting TRBD1. With V trimmed by 4 bases and J by 5 bases, 6 bases remained unmatched. This CDR3 has 15 residues. Germline CDR1 reads SEHNR; CDR2 reads FQNEAQ (reference sequence). DNA of the CDR3: TGTGCCAGCAGCTCAAACAGGGGGCCCGACAATGAGCAGTTCTTC. It codes for CASSSNRGPDNEQFF.

The V gene is TRBV24-1, the J gene TRBJ2-3, with D maybe TRBD2 (5 bases). Per the germline V gene, CDR1 is KGHDR and CDR2 is SFDVKD. The CDR3 length is 15 residues. Trimming took off 5 bases at V and 6 bases at J, with 17 bases between the two ends. CDR3: CATSGTLIGLDTQYF. CDR3 nucleotides: TGTGCCACCAGTGGGACCCTAATTGGACTTGATACGCAGTATTTT.

The sample holds a few counts of this clone. J is TRBJ2-3 and V is TRBV11-2; TRBD2 matches 13 bases. From germline, CDR1 is SGHAT and CDR2 FQNNGV. CDR3 length: 19 amino acids. Trimming took 1 base from V and 1 from J; bases not matched to a gene: 8. The CDR3 region has the DNA TGTGCCAGCAGCTTAGGGACTAGCGGGAGAGGTCTTGGCACAGATACGCAGTATTTT. Translation: CASSLGTSGRGLGTDTQYF.

This clone was observed a few times. Other nucleotide sequences from this sample produce the same CDR3. The chain uses TRBV27 and TRBJ1-2; 7 bases map to TRBD1. V lost 2 bases, J lost 2 bases, and 2 bases stayed unmatched. The CDR3 extends over 14 amino acids. CDR1 is MNHEY and CDR2 is SMNVEV in the germline V gene (reference sequence). CDR3: CASSLAGGNYGYTF. Written as DNA, the CDR3 is TGTGCCAGCAGTTTAGCAGGGGGAAACTATGGCTACACCTTC.

This clone was counted once. The rearrangement joins TRBV4-1 to TRBJ1-3; D gene unclear. V was cut by 4 bases and J by 0 bases, with 16 bases left in between. CDR3 length equals 17 residues. Per germline, CDR1 MGHRA and CDR2 YSYEKL. CDR3 protein: CASSRYPRSLSGNTIYF. DNA for the CDR3: TGCGCCAGCAGCCGCTACCCGCGGTCCCTCTCTGGAAACACCATATATTTT.

CDR3 sequence: CASSREWASGAQFF. CDR3 in DNA: TGCGCCAGCAGTCGGGAATGGGCTAGCGGGGCCCAGTTCTTC. The chain uses TRBV5-1 and TRBJ2-1, with 9 bases that match TRBD2. V was pared by 5 bases and J by 13 bases, with 13 bases of the junction left unmatched. From germline, CDR1 is SGHRS and CDR2 YFSETQ. The CDR3 spans 14 residues.